The present entry profiles one T cell receptor (beta chain) with its context. Its antigen is unidentified. CDR3 length: 13 residues. Trimming removed 4 bases from V and 1 base from J, with 5 bases in between. Generated by immunoSEQ multiplex PCR, the TCRdb table keeps only in-frame clones and is missing some. The sample holds several thousand clones, around 83% seen once. This record comes from a study of blood T cell dynamics during melanoma immunotherapy. Points from the study as a whole: Clones driving repertoire changes may be melanoma-specific or general immune activation. Disease-control patients' PBMC repertoires became either more clonal or more diverse at W3.

Noted time point: week 3, after first cycle of checkpoint inhibitor. Disease control meant complete response, partial response or stable disease at 12 weeks. The rearrangement links TRBV7-1 to TRBJ1-3; no firm D call. TRBV7-1 is treated as an ORF (open reading frame) with a function not yet certain. Source: blood, taken from a patient treated with checkpoint blockade. This TCR came from a human donor with melanoma. Some clones in this sample may be carry-over from other donors' samples. CDR3 in DNA: TGTGCCAGCAGCTTGCAATCTGGAAACACCATATATTTT. Protein product: CASSLQSGNTIYF.